This T cell receptor (beta chain) was identified during a study of T cell responses to AZD1222 COVID-19 vaccine. Study-wide results and limits: Clonal diversity was possibly underestimated, and the donors were mostly white British, with more females. Researchers took repertoire samples only after the peak T cell response had come.

In the case of this clone: The antigen remains undetermined.

This table comes from immunoSEQ multiplex PCR, and its TCRdb copy is limited to in-frame clones, with some not included. The table records around 200,000 clones, around 88% of them present only once. The CDR3 runs 13 residues. V was shortened by 2 bases and J by 4 bases, with 5 bases between the two germline ends. The germline gives CDR1 LGHNA, CDR2 YSLEER. Sequenced material: peripheral blood, taken on day 0 of AZD1222 vaccination. The chain links TRBV4-3 to TRBJ2-2; D unresolved. The source of this sequence is an adult in good health. The CDR3 sequence is CASSQSATGELFF. CDR3 sequence (DNA): TGCGCCAGCAGCCAATCGGCCACCGGGGAGCTGTTTTTT.